The rows below give T cell receptor beta chains drawn from one sample of a study of blood T cells in healthy people across ages. One entry per CDR3 protein results from TCRdb running MiXCR on the 5' RACE reads. The sample includes approximately 830,000 distinct CDR3 sequences, about 62% of them seen just once. Sequences were obtained from blood. These receptors all stem from a man aged 25 to 40 in good health. The conserved cysteine and the conserved F or W are not part of the CDR3 here. The D gene is left open where the match is weak. Rows may omit the clone size; those that give it use once, few, many or a size class.

len	abundance	d_gene	v_gene	j_gene	CDR3aa
12	few	NA	TRBV28	NA	ASSSGDRVYEQY
11	NA	NA	TRBV7-2	TRBJ1-1	ASSWTGGAEAF
14	few	TRBD2	TRBV4-3	TRBJ2-3	ASSQDAAGGTDTQY
11	NA	NA	TRBV6-6	NA	ASSYSDVDEQY
13	NA	NA	TRBV4-3	TRBJ2-1	ASSHRETLGNEQF
12	few	NA	TRBV12-3/TRBV12-4	TRBJ1-4	ASSQLGTDEKLF
13	NA	TRBD1	TRBV7-2	TRBJ2-1	ASSRLQGGYNEQF
12	NA	NA	TRBV7-3	NA	ASSPRDQRETQY
14	NA	TRBD2	TRBV7-2	TRBJ2-7	ASSLVQRGGAYEQY
16	NA	TRBD1	TRBV5-1	TRBJ2-3	ASSLDTTGVMVTDTQY
14	NA	NA	TRBV7-2	TRBJ1-4	ASSGLSGATNEKLF
12	NA	TRBD1	TRBV27	TRBJ2-7	ASSSRDRAYEQY
11	NA	TRBD1	TRBV9	TRBJ1-2	ASSHRGSYGYT
13	few	NA	TRBV5-1	TRBJ2-1	ASSLAGGKWNEQF
10	NA	NA	TRBV20-1	NA	SAGDPMREQY
12	few	NA	TRBV4-3	TRBJ2-3	ASSQLLGVHTQY
13	NA	TRBD1	TRBV28	TRBJ2-2	ASSKDRDRTGELF
12	NA	NA	TRBV29-1	TRBJ1-2	SAWTVSANYGYT
12	NA	TRBD1	TRBV20-1	TRBJ1-2	SAWDRRGVYGYT
12	NA	NA	TRBV6-2/TRBV6-3	TRBJ2-1	ASTFADSYNEQF
15	few	NA	TRBV5-1	TRBJ2-6	ASSFTVGSSGANVLT
13	NA	TRBD2	TRBV29-1	TRBJ2-3	SATFSGGSTDTQY
14	NA	NA	TRBV12-3/TRBV12-4	TRBJ2-1	VSRGFNREPGNEQF